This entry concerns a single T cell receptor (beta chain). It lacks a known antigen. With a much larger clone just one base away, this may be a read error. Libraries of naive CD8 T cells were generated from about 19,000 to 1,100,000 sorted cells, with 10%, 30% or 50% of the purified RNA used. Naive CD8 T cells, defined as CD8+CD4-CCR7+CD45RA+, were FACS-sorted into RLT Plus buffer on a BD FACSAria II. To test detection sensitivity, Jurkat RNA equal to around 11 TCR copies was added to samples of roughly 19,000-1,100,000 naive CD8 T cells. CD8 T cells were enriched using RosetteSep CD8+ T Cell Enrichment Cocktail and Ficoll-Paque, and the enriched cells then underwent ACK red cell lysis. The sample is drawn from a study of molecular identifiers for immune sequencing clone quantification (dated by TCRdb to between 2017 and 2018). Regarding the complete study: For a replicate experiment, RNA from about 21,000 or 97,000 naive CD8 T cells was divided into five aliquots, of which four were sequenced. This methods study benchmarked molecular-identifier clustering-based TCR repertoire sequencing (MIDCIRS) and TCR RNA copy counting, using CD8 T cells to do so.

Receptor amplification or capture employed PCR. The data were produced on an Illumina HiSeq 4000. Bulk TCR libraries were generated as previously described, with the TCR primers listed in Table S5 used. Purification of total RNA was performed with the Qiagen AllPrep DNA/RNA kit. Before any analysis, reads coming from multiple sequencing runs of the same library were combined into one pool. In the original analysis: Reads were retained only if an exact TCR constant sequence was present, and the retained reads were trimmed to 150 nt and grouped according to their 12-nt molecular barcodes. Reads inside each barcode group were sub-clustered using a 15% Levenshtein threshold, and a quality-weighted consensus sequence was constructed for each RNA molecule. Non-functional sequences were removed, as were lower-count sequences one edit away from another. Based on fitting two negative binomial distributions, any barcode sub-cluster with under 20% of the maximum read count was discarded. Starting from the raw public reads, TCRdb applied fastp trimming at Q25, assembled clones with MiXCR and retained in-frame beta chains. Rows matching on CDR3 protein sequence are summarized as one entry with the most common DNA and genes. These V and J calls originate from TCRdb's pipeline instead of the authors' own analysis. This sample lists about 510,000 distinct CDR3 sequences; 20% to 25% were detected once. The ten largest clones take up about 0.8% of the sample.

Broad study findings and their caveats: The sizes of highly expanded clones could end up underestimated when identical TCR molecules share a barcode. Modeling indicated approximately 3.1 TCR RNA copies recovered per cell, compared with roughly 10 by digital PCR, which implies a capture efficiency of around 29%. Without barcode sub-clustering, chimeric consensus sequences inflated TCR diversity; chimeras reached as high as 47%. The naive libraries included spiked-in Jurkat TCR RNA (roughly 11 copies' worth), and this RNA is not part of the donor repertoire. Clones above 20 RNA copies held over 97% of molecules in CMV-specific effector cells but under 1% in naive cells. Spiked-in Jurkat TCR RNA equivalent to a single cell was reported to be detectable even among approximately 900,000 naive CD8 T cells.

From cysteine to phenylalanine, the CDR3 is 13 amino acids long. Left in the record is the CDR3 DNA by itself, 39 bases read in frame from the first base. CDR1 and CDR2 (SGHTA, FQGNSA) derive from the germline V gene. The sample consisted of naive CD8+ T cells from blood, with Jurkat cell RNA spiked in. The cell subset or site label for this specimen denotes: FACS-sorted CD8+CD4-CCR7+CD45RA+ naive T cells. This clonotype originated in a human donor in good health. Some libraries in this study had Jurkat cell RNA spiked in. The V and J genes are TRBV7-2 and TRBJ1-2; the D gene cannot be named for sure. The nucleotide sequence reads TGTGCCGGCAGCTTACCCACTAACTATGGCTACACCTTC. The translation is CAGSLPTNYGYTF.